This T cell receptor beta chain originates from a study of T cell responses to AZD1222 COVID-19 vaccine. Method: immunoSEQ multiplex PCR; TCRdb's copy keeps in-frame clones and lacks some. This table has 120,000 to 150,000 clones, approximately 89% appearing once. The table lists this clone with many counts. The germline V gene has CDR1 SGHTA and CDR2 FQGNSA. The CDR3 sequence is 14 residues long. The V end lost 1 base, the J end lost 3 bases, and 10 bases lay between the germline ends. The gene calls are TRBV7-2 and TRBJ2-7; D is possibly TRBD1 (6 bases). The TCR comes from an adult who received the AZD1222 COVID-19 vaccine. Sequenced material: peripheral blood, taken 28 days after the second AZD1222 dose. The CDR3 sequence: CASSLGGRGYEQYF. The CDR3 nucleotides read TGTGCCAGCAGCTTAGGTGGCAGGGGCTACGAGCAGTACTTC.